Detailed here is one T cell receptor beta chain. Its binding antigen is unknown. No qualities accompany the bases; no much larger clone lies one base away. These data are taken from a study of shared clonotypes between healthy human individuals (dated by TCRdb to 2020 to 2022). As for the study more broadly: A couple of women and a few men aged 18 to 49 years were included in the cohort. For each donor, three plates each were used for CD4 naive and CD4 memory, two plates were used for CD8 naive, and one plate was used for CD8 memory. The study deeply sequenced blood TCR repertoires of five healthy adults to estimate repertoire size and the extent of clonotype sharing between individuals. To increase sequencing depth and limit assay-specific biases, different laboratories used diverse techniques to prepare libraries and sequence TCR repertoires. Each donor's leukapheresis produced roughly between roughly 0.85 and 9 billion PBMCs.

The study at large found these results: Compared with non-shared clonotypes, clonotypes shared by all four sorted-subset donors had higher generation probabilities. Even with the large sequencing depth, rarefaction of the sorted-subset datasets indicated that sequencing was incomplete. Pairwise subsampling led to the expectation that sequencing depth would affect the degree of clonotype sharing among donors. Only blood was sampled, and tissue TCR repertoires likely differ from those in blood. Estimated clonotype richness was generally larger for naive than for memory subsets. Because the study included a small number of donors, the genetic and exposure-history diversity represented was limited. Across four donors, roughly 5% of naive CD4, around 3.5% of naive CD8, about 2.3% of memory CD4, and roughly 0.4% of memory CD8 clonotypes were shared.

Using the deep immunoSEQ assay, multiplex PCR amplified TCR CDR3 regions from genomic DNA. Extracted genomic DNA from each cell subset was spread evenly across all wells of several immunoSEQ 96-well plates, with each plate serving as a replicate. For sorted subsets, each replicate PCR was loaded with around 220 ng genomic DNA, equivalent to roughly 30,000 T cell genomes. Purified libraries were measured with a Qubit 3.0 fluorometer, size-checked on a Bioanalyzer 2100, and measured again with the KAPA Library Quantification kit. Every immunoSEQ 96-well plate was sequenced on a separate single-read 150-cycle Illumina NextSeq 550 flow cell. The original methods were these. Because the immunoSEQ output held only junctional sequences and lacked quality scores, the filtering could not match the filtering applied to full-length reads. To assign V/J genes and CDR3, sequences were annotated using PyIR, a Python wrapper for IgBLAST v1.9, with IMGT germline references. Reads with weak V/J assignments (E-value above 1e-6), missing CDR3, stop codons, out-of-frame junctions, or ambiguous translated residues were removed. V3J clonotypes were defined as sequences sharing an identical inferred V gene, J gene, and CDR3 amino acid sequence. To compute the percentage overlap between repertoires, the number of shared unique clonotypes was divided by the size of the smaller repertoire. Repertoire richness was assessed with RTK rarefaction, the Chao1 estimator, and Recon v2.1 estimates of unobserved clonotypes. For all TCRbeta clonotypes obtained by the gDNA method from four donors, generation probabilities were computed with OLGA. The table comes from immuneACCESS by way of TCRdb, which keeps in-frame sequences with V and J called. Part of the clones is missing from these tables; in studies checked, under half for an unresolved V gene and the rest for unknown reasons. Clone size and V and J calls were adopted from that table, with D and trimming inferred from the DNA. The sample records some 660,000 clones, around four fifths of which are singletons. Clones ranked in the top ten supply around 2% of the sample.

The CDR3 starts with the cysteine, ends with the phenylalanine, and has 12 residues. Only CDR3 DNA remains: 36 bases, in frame from the first base. The germline V gene specifies MDHEN as CDR1 and SYDVKM as CDR2. The junction carries 13 bases between V and J, which are trimmed by 7 bases and 7 bases respectively. The donors were healthy, HIV-negative adults who had no recently reported acute infections or vaccinations. Every donor was a Caucasian adult residing in Nashville, Tennessee, USA. CD4+ T cells were enriched by magnetic negative selection, after which naive cells were positively selected on CD45RA and the negative fraction was taken as the memory subset. Blood was obtained by leukapheresis, after which PBMCs were separated by Ficoll-Histopaque density gradient centrifugation and cryopreserved in liquid nitrogen vapor phase. Analytical flow cytometry was used to check the purity and quantity of every magnetically sorted T cell population. Genomic DNA was isolated from each sorted fraction and quantified by UV absorbance on a Nanodrop 2000c.

This TCR derives from a woman in her thirties in good health. Input material: memory CD4+ T cells sorted from blood. Taken with the paper, the label for cell subset or site translates to: CD45RA-negative fraction. Rearrangement joined TRBV28 to TRBJ1-1; the D segment cannot be called with confidence. The CDR3 loop reads CASTLGRVEAFF. The DNA reads as follows: TGTGCCAGCACCCTAGGGAGGGTTGAAGCTTTCTTT.